One and the same sample provided the 3 T cell receptor beta chains below, sequenced in a study of CD8+CD57+ T cells in acquired aplastic anemia. It was genomic DNA that served as the template for profiling TCR beta VDJ and CDR3. Each CDR3 protein is one row after TCRdb ran MiXCR on the reads. The table includes roughly 130,000 distinct CDR3 sequences, 48% detected once. Specimen: sorted CD4+, CD8+, or CD8+CD57+ T cells (not recorded which) from PBMCs. Every receptor here comes from a human donor in good health, serving as a control.

For the CDR3, the DNA is TGTGCCAGCAGCGTACCCCGAGGTGAGTTCCCGATGAACACTGAAGCTTTCTTT. Its translation: CASSVPRGEFPMNTEAFF. The rearrangement joins TRBV9 to TRBJ1-1; D is ambiguous. Between the trimmed V and J ends, which lost 1 base and 0 bases, there was a span of 19 bases. The CDR3 contains 18 residues. Looked up from germline, CDR1 is SGDLS and CDR2 is YYNGEE.

This clonotype showed up many times. The chain employs TRBV14 and TRBJ1-1, with unresolved D. The CDR3 is 13 amino acids. Trimming took off 4 bases at V and 2 bases at J, with 8 bases between the two ends. Per germline, CDR1 SGHDN and CDR2 FVKESK. The CDR3 nucleotides are TGTGCCAGCAGCCGGCAGATAAACACTGAAGCTTTCTTT. Translation gives CASSRQINTEAFF.

The chain carries TRBV9 and TRBJ2-1; TRBD1 aligns across 11 bases. This CDR3 has 16 amino acids. The trim removed 5 bases at V and 9 bases at J, leaving 13 bases unmatched. From germline, CDR1 is SGDLS and CDR2 YYNGEE. The CDR3 loop reads CASSSTDRGQLSEQFF. The CDR3 region has the DNA TGTGCCAGCAGTTCGACGGACAGGGGGCAGTTAAGTGAGCAGTTCTTC. Drawing the rest from reference TRBV9 and TRBJ2-1, the complete variable domain is DSGVTQTPKHLITATGQRVTLRCSPRSGDLSVYWYQQSLDQGLQFLIQYYNGEERAKGNILERFSAQQFPDLHSELNLSSLELGDSALYFCASSSTDRGQLSEQFFGPGTRLTVL.